Shown below are 25 T cell receptor beta chains from a single sample sequenced in a study of vaccination effects on CD4 cells after COVID-19 (dated by TCRdb to between 2021 and 2022). Which antigens these TCRs recognize remains unknown. The ViraFEST assay stimulated PBMC with viral peptide pools and then used TCR sequencing to identify antigen-specific CD4+ T cell clonotypes by expansion. After around eleven days of culture, CD4+ T cells were isolated with the EasySep CD4+ T cell isolation kit. Healthy vaccine recipients had no prior SARS-CoV-2 infection, confirmed by negative nucleocapsid antibodies before and after vaccination. Libraries were constructed by the immunoSEQ multiplex PCR assay. Held by TCRdb, this immuneACCESS table contains in-frame sequences only and omits some clones. Under half of the omission traces to an unresolved V gene where checked; the cause of the rest is unknown. Recorded for this sample are about 23,000 clones; about three quarters of them occurred a single time. 4.5% to 6.5% of the sample comes from the top ten.

Source: CD4+ T cells from PBMCs cultured with SARS-CoV-2 spike peptides, taken before COVID-19 vaccination. Sample cell subset or site, as interpreted from the label and publication: SARS-CoV-2 spike overlapping peptide pool stimulation. The receptors were sampled from a human donor who received a COVID-19 vaccine.

The J gene is TRBJ1-1, the V gene TRBV18; D unresolved. The CDR3 loop spans 15 amino acids. The V end was cut by 2 bases, the J end by 4 bases, with 14 bases between. Germline-derived CDR1 and CDR2 are KGHSH and LQKENI. CDR3 region: CASSPRVWASTEAFF. CDR3 bases: TGTGCCAGCTCACCAAGAGTTTGGGCGAGCACTGAAGCTTTCTTT.

The rearrangement links TRBV19 to TRBJ2-5, with TRBD2 matching 11 bases. CDR1 is LNHDA, CDR2 SQIVND, per germline (reference sequence). V gave up 8 bases and J gave up 1 base; unmatched junction bases: 3. The CDR3 totals 14 residues. CDR3 residues: CASGSGGVQETQYF. The CDR3 region has the DNA TGTGCCAGTGGTAGCGGGGGGGTCCAAGAGACCCAGTACTTC.

This clone has a single count. The chain uses TRBV6-1 and TRBJ2-7; D is unclear. Germline loops: CDR1 MNHNS, CDR2 SASEGT. The CDR3 spans 12 residues. Trimming took off 6 bases at V and 4 bases at J, with 10 bases between the two ends. CDR3 protein: CASSPTSYEQYF. For the CDR3, the DNA is TGTGCCAGCAGCCCGACCTCTTACGAGCAGTACTTC.

The chain combines TRBV29-1 with TRBJ2-7; 9 bases line up with TRBD1. The CDR3 runs to 14 residues. CDR1 SQVTM and CDR2 ANQGSEA come from the germline V gene. The junction had 8 bases not matched to a gene; V was cut back by 7 bases and J by 1 base. The CDR3 nucleotides read TGCAGCGCCGAATCCGGGACAGGGTCCTACGAGCAGTACTTC. This encodes CSAESGTGSYEQYF.

Only one count was recorded for this clone. The chain links TRBV27 to TRBJ1-3; possible D gene TRBD1, 5 bases. This CDR3 spans 13 amino acids. Between the trimmed V and J ends, which lost 3 bases and 5 bases, there was a span of 8 bases. Germline CDR1 reads MNHEY; CDR2 reads SMNVEV (reference sequence). CDR3 sequence reads: CASSLGPRNTIYF. CDR3 in DNA: TGTGCCAGCAGTTTGGGGCCAAGAAACACCATATATTTT.

The chain couples TRBV25-1 to TRBJ2-1; maybe TRBD1 (8 bases). CDR1 is MGHDK and CDR2 is SYGVNS in the germline V gene. The V end was cut by 6 bases, the J end by 4 bases, with 16 bases between. The CDR3 spans 15 residues. The CDR3 nucleotides are TGTGCCAGCAGGGGAGGGACAGGCATGTACAATGAGCAGTTCTTC. Translation: CASRGGTGMYNEQFF.

This clone was recorded once. The chain is built from TRBV6-5 and TRBJ1-1, with 7 bases aligning to TRBD1. Losses at the gene ends were 4 bases for V and 0 bases for J; bases not matched to a gene: 8. Germline V gene lookup returns CDR1 MNHEY and CDR2 SVGAGI. The CDR3 consists of 16 residues. The CDR3 sequence: CASSWTTGAMNTEAFF. CDR3 bases: TGTGCCAGCAGTTGGACTACAGGGGCTATGAACACTGAAGCTTTCTTT.

This clone was seen only a few times. This rearrangement joins TRBV25-1 to TRBJ2-1; the D is unclear. The CDR3 runs to 13 residues. Per the germline V gene, CDR1 is MGHDK and CDR2 is SYGVNS. V lost 2 bases, J lost 0 bases, and 2 bases lay in between. DNA of the CDR3: TGTGCCAGCAGTGAAGCCTCCTACAATGAGCAGTTCTTC. This codes for CASSEASYNEQFF.

The chain carries TRBV6-5 and TRBJ2-2, with D maybe TRBD2 (5 bases). From germline, CDR1 is MNHEY and CDR2 SVGAGI. V lost 11 bases, J lost 3 bases, and 16 bases lay in between. The CDR3 is 14 residues long. Here the CDR3 DNA reads TGTGCCGCCTCGCCTAGCCACTACACCGGGGAGCTGTTTTTT. It encodes CAASPSHYTGELFF.

The genes are TRBV5-1 and TRBJ2-7; 8 nucleotides match TRBD1. The CDR3 extends over 15 amino acids. Trimming removed 4 bases from V and 2 bases from J; junction bases left unmatched: 8. Germline V gene data show CDR1 as SGHRS and CDR2 as YFSETQ. The CDR3 is CASSSRGHDAYEQYF. As DNA, the CDR3 is TGCGCCAGCAGCAGCAGGGGGCATGATGCCTACGAGCAGTACTTC.

The V and J genes are TRBV7-6 and TRBJ2-2; TRBD1 agrees at 8 bases. After removal of 6 bases from V and 1 base from J, the junction contained 7 bases not matched to a gene. The germline V gene encodes CDR1 SGHVS and CDR2 FNYEAQ. CDR3 length: 16 amino acids. DNA for the CDR3: TGTGCCAGCAGACCCATCAGGGGGCGGAACACCGGGGAGCTGTTTTTT. It codes for CASRPIRGRNTGELFF.

This CDR3 is CASSLDRGSYNEQFF. CDR3 DNA sequence: TGTGCCAGCAGTTTGGACAGGGGGTCCTACAATGAGCAGTTCTTC. The rearrangement uses TRBV27 and TRBJ2-1, with 10 bases that match TRBD1. The germline gives CDR1 MNHEY, CDR2 SMNVEV (reference sequence). The V gene end was trimmed by 3 bases and the J gene end by 1 base; junction bases not matched to a gene: 0. This CDR3 comprises 15 residues.

The rearrangement joins TRBV2 to TRBJ2-2, with D possibly matching TRBD1 (6 bases). Germline assignment: CDR1 SNHLY and CDR2 FYNNEI. Trimming removed 8 bases from V and 4 bases from J, with 17 bases in between. This CDR3 comprises 15 residues. The CDR3 reads CASDSLTGSTGELFF. The CDR3, as DNA: TGTGCCAGCGATTCCCTGACAGGATCCACCGGGGAGCTGTTTTTT.

V is TRBV20-1 and J is TRBJ2-3; TRBD2 is a possible D gene (6 bases). The V end was cut by 3 bases, the J end by 6 bases, with 19 bases between. CDR3 length: 15 residues. Germline lookup yields CDR1 DFQATT and CDR2 SNEGSKA (reference sequence). CDR3 region: CSASAGRGGWDTQYF. The DNA for the CDR3 is TGCAGTGCTAGTGCGGGGCGAGGAGGTTGGGATACGCAGTATTTT.

The chain uses TRBV6-2 or TRBV6-3 and TRBJ2-1, with 13 bases identical to TRBD2. The CDR3 is made up of 19 amino acids. V lost 0 bases to trimming and J lost 4 bases; unmatched junction nucleotides: 9. The germline CDR1 and CDR2 sequences are MNHEY and SVGEGT. The CDR3 coding sequence is TGTGCCAGCAGTTACTCACGACTAGCGGGAGGCCGTTGGTACAATGAGCAGTTCTTC. It codes for CASSYSRLAGGRWYNEQFF.

The genes are TRBV18 and TRBJ2-2, with no clear D. The V and J ends lost 3 bases and 0 bases respectively, with 11 bases between them. Germline CDR1 is KGHSH and CDR2 is LQKENI. The CDR3 extends over 16 amino acids. This CDR3 reads CASSPQQVTNTGELFF. Here the CDR3 DNA reads TGTGCCAGCTCACCGCAGCAAGTAACGAACACCGGGGAGCTGTTTTTT.

V usage is TRBV5-8 and J usage is TRBJ2-5; D is possibly TRBD1 (6 bases). From germline, CDR1 is SGHTS and CDR2 YDEGEE. Trimming removed 5 bases from V and 2 bases from J, with 16 bases in between. The CDR3 length is 15 residues. The CDR3, as DNA: TGTGCCAGCAGGCCTACAGGGAGTCCGCAAGAGACCCAGTACTTC. Translated, it gives CASRPTGSPQETQYF.

This chain joins TRBV6-6 and TRBJ1-2, with D possibly being TRBD1 (6 bases). There are 13 residues in the CDR3. V lost 5 bases to trimming and J lost 6 bases, with 13 bases between them. Per the germline V gene, CDR1 is MNHNY and CDR2 is SVGAGI (reference sequence). The CDR3 region is CASSPQGWNGYTF. The CDR3 nucleotides read TGTGCCAGCAGTCCACAGGGATGGAATGGCTACACCTTC.

CDR3 coding DNA: TGCGCCAGCAGCTTGGGCGGGTTGTCTAACTATGGCTACACCTTC. This gives the protein CASSLGGLSNYGYTF. V is TRBV5-1 and J is TRBJ1-2; D uncertain. The V end lost 0 bases, the J end lost 0 bases, and 9 bases lay between the germline ends. Germline V gives CDR1 SGHRS, CDR2 YFSETQ. The CDR3 runs to 15 residues.

This clone showed up just once. The chain employs TRBV18 and TRBJ2-1, with 11 bases identical to TRBD2. V lost 3 bases, J lost 6 bases, and 4 bases stayed unmatched. Germline assignment: CDR1 KGHSH and CDR2 LQKENI. The CDR3 covers 15 residues. The CDR3 bases are TGTGCCAGCTCACCCCTAGCGGGAGGTGCCAATGAGCAGTTCTTC. Its protein product is CASSPLAGGANEQFF.

This clone was counted only a few times. The genes are TRBV7-9 and TRBJ2-7, with D hard to call. The length of the CDR3 is 13 residues. Germline V gene sequence: CDR1 SEHNR, CDR2 FQNEAQ (reference sequence). Deletions cut 1 base from V and 4 bases from J, with 8 bases between. The CDR3 here is CASSLDFAYEQYF. CDR3 DNA sequence: TGTGCCAGCAGCTTAGACTTCGCTTACGAGCAGTACTTC.

The chain joins TRBV5-8 to TRBJ2-7; possibly TRBD1 for D (6 bases). With 5 bases removed from V and 6 bases from J, the gap between germline ends came to 18 bases. The CDR3 sequence is 14 residues long. The germline V gene encodes CDR1 SGHTS and CDR2 YDEGEE. CDR3 in amino acids: CASRYSQGGFEQYF. CDR3 bases: TGTGCCAGCAGATATTCACAGGGTGGTTTCGAGCAGTACTTC.

The J gene is TRBJ2-3, the V gene TRBV7-9; D gene ambiguous. From germline, CDR1 is SEHNR and CDR2 FQNEAQ (reference sequence). Trimming removed 5 bases at V and 5 bases at J, with 8 bases between. The CDR3 contains 12 residues. CDR3 bases: TGTGCCAGCAGCCCACCGATAGATACGCAGTATTTT. Translating gives CASSPPIDTQYF.

The chain joins TRBV9 to TRBJ2-5; D could derive from TRBD1 or TRBD2 (7 bases each). This CDR3 contains 15 residues. Trimming left V 0 bases short and J 4 bases short, with 13 bases between. CDR1 is SGDLS, CDR2 YYNGEE, per germline. The CDR3 bases are TGTGCCAGCAGCGTAGCTGGCAGGGGGGGAGAGACCCAGTACTTC. Translating gives CASSVAGRGGETQYF. The whole variable domain, remainder taken from reference TRBV9 and TRBJ2-5, is DSGVTQTPKHLITATGQRVTLRCSPRSGDLSVYWYQQSLDQGLQFLIQYYNGEERAKGNILERFSAQQFPDLHSELNLSSLELGDSALYFCASSVAGRGGETQYFGPGTRLLVL.

In its sample, this clone was seen once. The chain recombines TRBV11-3 with TRBJ2-3; 8 bases agree with TRBD2. The CDR3 loop spans 14 amino acids. Trimming cost V 6 bases and J 5 bases; bases outside gene matches: 7. In germline, CDR1 is SGHNT, CDR2 YENEEA. CDR3 in DNA: TGTGCCAGCAGTCCCAGCGGGAGTTTAGATACGCAGTATTTT. The encoded protein is CASSPSGSLDTQYF. Together with reference TRBV11-3 and TRBJ2-3, the CDR3 gives the full variable domain: EAGVVQSPRYKIIEKKQPVAFWCNPISGHNTLYWYLQNLGQGPELLIRYENEEAVDDSQLPKDRFSAERLKGVDSTLKIQPAELGDSAVYLCASSPSGSLDTQYFGPGTRLTVL.